Shown below are 5 T cell receptor beta chains from a single sample sequenced in a study of cytomegalovirus exposure and HLA in healthy donors. Primers for the PCR totalled 60 Vbeta and 13 Jbeta. Sequenced by immunoSEQ multiplex PCR; TCRdb stores in-frame clones only, minus some. The sample totals tens of thousands of clones. Sequencing used PBMCs. These receptors all come from a male donor in good health and CMV-seropositive.

The gene calls are TRBV15 and TRBJ2-5; TRBD2 matches at 12 bases. Per the germline V gene, CDR1 is LNHNV and CDR2 is YYDKDF (reference sequence). V dropped 4 bases and J dropped 5; count of bases not matched to a gene: 5. There are 15 residues in the CDR3. The CDR3: CATSTSGRAGETQYF. The CDR3 DNA is TGTGCCACCAGCACTAGCGGGAGGGCCGGTGAGACCCAGTACTTC.

The chain has TRBV7-9 and TRBJ1-1, with 8 bases identical to TRBD1. J lost 3 bases, V lost 1 base, and 7 bases had no gene match. This CDR3 has 16 amino acids. Germline CDR1 reads SEHNR; CDR2 reads FQNEAQ (reference sequence). DNA of the CDR3: TGTGCCAGCAGCTTAGTATCAGGGGGCCCTTACACTGAAGCTTTCTTT. The encoded protein is CASSLVSGGPYTEAFF.

The chain combines TRBV30 with TRBJ2-2, with 8 bases lining up with TRBD2. The CDR3 has 14 amino acids. The trim removed 4 bases at V and 6 bases at J, leaving 7 bases unmatched. The germline CDR1 and CDR2 sequences are GTSNPN and SVGIG (reference sequence). Here the CDR3 DNA reads TGTGCCTGGACTCCGGGACTAGTCGCCGGGGAGCTGTTTTTT. Its protein is CAWTPGLVAGELFF.

The rearrangement uses TRBV13 and TRBJ1-3, with unresolved D. Trimming left V 5 bases short and J 4 bases short, with 9 bases between. CDR1 PRHDT and CDR2 FYEKMQ come from the germline V gene (reference sequence). This CDR3 region has 13 residues. The CDR3 protein is CASSAGVGNTIYF. The CDR3 bases are TGTGCCAGCAGCGCAGGTGTCGGAAACACCATATATTTT.

This rearrangement joins TRBV2 to TRBJ2-1; D is possibly TRBD1 (5 bases). Trimming left V 2 bases short and J 7 bases short, with 9 bases between. CDR3 size: 13 residues. Germline V CDR1 and CDR2: SNHLY, FYNNEI. The DNA for the CDR3 is TGTGCCAGCAGTGAATCATACAGGAATGAGCAGTTCTTC. Translation: CASSESYRNEQFF.